Shown below are 18 T cell receptor beta chains from a single sample sequenced in a study of glioma-infiltrating T cells after dendritic cell vaccination. The table came from immunoSEQ multiplex PCR; TCRdb's copy has only in-frame clones and leaves some out. The table has approximately 100,000 clones, roughly 80% seen once. Sequenced material: blood, taken before dendritic cell vaccination. Receptors were obtained from a human donor with glioblastoma.

V usage is TRBV18 and J usage is TRBJ1-1, with D unclear. This CDR3 is built from 14 residues. In germline, CDR1 is KGHSH, CDR2 LQKENI. Trimming pared 2 bases from V and 5 bases from J, leaving 12 bases between. CDR3 loop: CASSPAGDGTEAFF. The CDR3 region has the DNA TGTGCCAGCTCACCAGCGGGAGATGGGACTGAAGCTTTCTTT.

The chain couples TRBV5-1 to TRBJ2-3; 14 bases line up with TRBD2. Losses at the gene ends were 4 bases for V and 7 bases for J; bases not matched to a gene: 11. CDR1 is SGHRS and CDR2 is YFSETQ in the germline V gene. This CDR3 is built from 17 residues. Here the CDR3 reads CASSPTGTSGGTNTQYF. For the CDR3, the DNA is TGCGCCAGCAGCCCGACCGGGACTAGCGGGGGAACAAATACGCAGTATTTT.

The chain employs TRBV6-5 and TRBJ1-2; no definite D call. Trimming cost V 5 bases and J 10 bases, with 17 bases left between them. Germline V gene data show CDR1 as MNHEY and CDR2 as SVGAGI. This CDR3 region has 13 residues. The CDR3 region is CASSEVHEGLYTF. In DNA, the CDR3 is TGTGCCAGCAGTGAAGTGCACGAGGGCCTCTACACCTTC.

J is TRBJ1-5 and V is TRBV6-6; 8 bases fit TRBD1. CDR3 size: 15 residues. V lost 5 bases, J lost 7 bases, and 10 bases stayed unmatched. Per germline, CDR1 MNHNY and CDR2 SVGAGI (reference sequence). CDR3 bases: TGTGCCAGCAGTGACGACGGACAGGGCCAACAGCCCCAGCATTTT. Residues: CASSDDGQGQQPQHF.

Concerning this clone itself: Other DNA sequences in this sample translate to the same CDR3. This sequence joins TRBV5-1 and TRBJ2-6; no definite D call. Germline V gene lookup returns CDR1 SGHRS and CDR2 YFSETQ. V lost 1 base to trimming and J lost 0 bases, with 5 bases between them. This CDR3 has 15 amino acids. CDR3 in amino acids: CASSLTVSGANVLTF. The DNA of the CDR3 is TGCGCCAGCAGCTTGACGGTCTCTGGGGCCAACGTCCTGACTTTC. The entire variable domain, with the rest obtained from reference TRBV5-1 and TRBJ2-6, is as follows: KAGVTQTPRYLIKTRGQQVTLSCSPISGHRSVSWYQQTPGQGLQFLFEYFSETQRNKGNFPGRFSGRQFSNSRSEMNVSTLELGDSALYLCASSLTVSGANVLTFGAGSRLTVL.

In regard to this clone: Other DNA sequences in the same sample also yield this CDR3. The V gene is TRBV7-2, the J gene TRBJ1-3, with 9 bases that match TRBD1. This CDR3 region has 15 residues. Germline lookup yields CDR1 SGHTA and CDR2 FQGNSA. V was clipped by 2 bases and J by 2 bases; unmatched bases: 1. The CDR3 DNA sequence: TGTGCCAGCAGCTTAACAGGGGGCGCTGGAAACACCATATATTTT. It encodes CASSLTGGAGNTIYF. Complete variable domain (other parts from reference TRBV7-2 and TRBJ1-3): GAGVSQSPSNKVTEKGKDVELRCDPISGHTALYWYRQSLGQGLEFLIYFQGNSAPDKSGLPSDRFSAERTGGSVSTLTIQRTQQEDSAVYLCASSLTGGAGNTIYFGEGSWLTVV.

This rearrangement joins TRBV6-1 to TRBJ2-5; 8 bases are shared with TRBD2. The V gene's germline CDR1 is MNHNS and CDR2 SASEGT. V was pared by 5 bases and J by 2 bases, with 7 bases of the junction left unmatched. This CDR3 comprises 15 residues. The CDR3 loop reads CASSKLGGGQETQYF. CDR3 DNA sequence: TGTGCCAGCAGTAAATTAGGCGGGGGGCAAGAGACCCAGTACTTC.

The rearrangement joins TRBV19 to TRBJ1-4, with a tentative D call TRBD1 (6 bases). V lost 1 base and J lost 7, with 10 bases in between. There are 14 residues in the CDR3. Germline V lookup: CDR1 LNHDA, CDR2 SQIVND (reference sequence). CDR3: CASSIGGLGEKLFF. The CDR3 DNA reads TGTGCCAGTAGTATAGGGGGGCTTGGTGAAAAACTGTTTTTT.

The chain recombines TRBV6-5 with TRBJ1-4; no firm D call. Trimming took off 4 bases at V and 10 bases at J, with 7 bases between the two ends. Germline CDR1 reads MNHEY; CDR2 reads SVGAGI. The CDR3 length is 11 residues. CDR3 sequence reads: CASSSYGKLFF. CDR3 nucleotide sequence: TGTGCCAGCAGTTCCTATGGAAAACTGTTTTTT.

On this clone itself: The sample has other DNA sequences that encode this CDR3 too. This chain joins TRBV10-3 and TRBJ1-4; maybe TRBD1 (5 bases). This CDR3 comprises 15 residues. CDR1 ENHRY and CDR2 SYGVKD come from the germline V gene. Trimming took off 4 bases at V and 5 bases at J, with 14 bases between the two ends. CDR3 region: CAISASVRVNEKLFF. The CDR3 DNA reads as TGTGCCATCAGTGCATCGGTCAGGGTGAATGAAAAACTGTTTTTT.

CDR3 amino acids: CASSLAKVGGDYGYTF. The CDR3, as DNA: TGCGCCAGCAGCTTGGCCAAGGTGGGGGGTGACTATGGCTACACCTTC. The V gene is TRBV5-1, the J gene TRBJ1-2; D might be TRBD1 (5 bases). The CDR3 runs to 16 residues. Looked up from germline, CDR1 is SGHRS and CDR2 is YFSETQ. V gave up 0 bases and J gave up 3 bases, with 15 bases separating them. Drawing the rest from reference TRBV5-1 and TRBJ1-2, the complete variable domain is KAGVTQTPRYLIKTRGQQVTLSCSPISGHRSVSWYQQTPGQGLQFLFEYFSETQRNKGNFPGRFSGRQFSNSRSEMNVSTLELGDSALYLCASSLAKVGGDYGYTFGSGTRLTVV.

This chain joins TRBV30 and TRBJ2-4; maybe TRBD2 (5 bases). The CDR3 extends over 17 amino acids. Trimming left V 1 base short and J 0 bases short, with 16 bases between. In germline, CDR1 is GTSNPN, CDR2 SVGIG (reference sequence). The CDR3 DNA follows: TGTGCCTGGAGTGGGTCGTTCGGGAAGGGAGCCAAAAACATTCAGTACTTC. Protein: CAWSGSFGKGAKNIQYF.

The chain joins TRBV9 to TRBJ1-2, with a weak D call TRBD1 (5 bases). V lost 0 bases and J lost 7, with 10 bases in between. The CDR3 runs 13 residues. Germline values: CDR1 SGDLS, CDR2 YYNGEE. CDR3 bases: TGTGCCAGCAGCGTAGTGGCGGGGGGTGGCTACACCTTC. Encoded protein: CASSVVAGGGYTF.

In its sample, this clone was seen a few times. The chain couples TRBV5-4 to TRBJ1-2, with TRBD1 matching over 8 bases. Per germline, CDR1 SGHNT and CDR2 YYREEE (reference sequence). The CDR3 runs to 13 residues. V was pared by 1 base and J by 7 bases, with 3 bases of the junction left unmatched. The CDR3 is CASSLQGAGGYTF. The CDR3 DNA follows: TGTGCCAGCAGCTTGCAGGGGGCAGGTGGCTACACCTTC.

This clone was seen just once. The chain employs TRBV18 and TRBJ2-1, with 7 bases identical to TRBD1. Losses at the gene ends were 5 bases for V and 4 bases for J; bases not matched to a gene: 5. Germline CDR1 and CDR2: KGHSH and LQKENI. This CDR3 has 14 amino acids. The CDR3, as DNA: TGTGCCAGCTCATTTTCGGGACAGTACAATGAGCAGTTCTTC. Its translation is CASSFSGQYNEQFF.

The chain employs TRBV18 and TRBJ1-2; maybe TRBD1 (6 bases). Germline assignment: CDR1 KGHSH and CDR2 LQKENI. This CDR3 is 12 amino acids long. The V end was cut by 2 bases, the J end by 8 bases, with 9 bases between. The CDR3 loop reads CASSPLQGGYTF. For the CDR3, the DNA is TGTGCCAGCTCACCATTACAGGGAGGCTACACCTTC.

The chain employs TRBV6-1 and TRBJ2-1, with D uncertain. Germline CDR1 MNHNS, CDR2 SASEGT. This CDR3 region has 16 residues. Trimming stripped 3 bases from V and 8 bases from J, with 20 bases between. The CDR3 sequence: CASSDLRSSIFYEQFF. Written as DNA, the CDR3 is TGTGCCAGCAGTGACTTAAGGAGCTCGATCTTCTATGAGCAGTTCTTC.

CDR3 loop: CASSLGNSGNTIYF. The CDR3 coding sequence is TGTGCCAGCAGTCTAGGAAACTCTGGAAACACCATATATTTT. J is TRBJ1-3 and V is TRBV28; no definite D call. The germline gives CDR1 MDHEN, CDR2 SYDVKM. The length of the CDR3 is 14 residues. Trimming removed 5 bases from V and 0 bases from J, with 8 bases in between.